Shown below are 23 T cell receptor beta chains from a single sample sequenced in a study of molecular identifiers for immune sequencing clone quantification. TCRdb processed the PCR reads anew with MiXCR; each CDR3 protein has one entry. The sample gives about 40,000 distinct CDR3 sequences, approximately 18% of which show up once; more than 6% is in the top ten. Sequenced material: naive CD8+ T cells from blood, with Jurkat cell RNA spiked in. Stated subset: FACS-sorted CD8+CD4-CCR7+CD45RA+ naive T cells. The origin of the receptors is a human donor in good health. Some libraries in this study had Jurkat cell RNA spiked in.

This clonotype was seen ten or more times. The chain employs TRBV5-4 and TRBJ2-7; D not certain. Trimming cost V 4 bases and J 0 bases, with 20 bases left between them. There are 17 residues in the CDR3. Germline CDR1 and CDR2: SGHNT and YYREEE (reference sequence). The CDR3 protein is CASSSLDSRISSYEQYF. The CDR3 DNA reads as TGTGCCAGCAGCAGCTTGGATTCTCGTATCAGCTCCTACGAGCAGTACTTC.

This rearrangement joins TRBV7-6 to TRBJ2-1; D could derive from TRBD1 or TRBD2 (5 bases each). Per the germline V gene, CDR1 is SGHVS and CDR2 is FNYEAQ. Trimming took off 2 bases at V and 0 bases at J, with 14 bases between the two ends. CDR3 length: 17 amino acids. CDR3 sequence: CASSLPPAGSSYNEQFF. The CDR3 DNA reads as TGTGCCAGCAGCTTACCCCCCGCAGGGAGCTCCTACAATGAGCAGTTCTTC. The complete variable domain, with remaining parts taken from reference TRBV7-6 and TRBJ2-1, reads GAGVSQSPRYKVTKRGQDVALRCDPISGHVSLYWYRQALGQGPEFLTYFNYEAQQDKSGLPNDRFSAERPEGSISTLTIQRTEQRDSAMYRCASSLPPAGSSYNEQFFGPGTRLTVL.

This clonotype was counted a few times. The CDR3 loop reads CASSLPVTGGTGNTIYF. The CDR3 region has the DNA TGTGCCAGCAGCCTCCCGGTGACGGGAGGGACTGGAAACACCATATATTTT. The chain links TRBV9 to TRBJ1-3; unclear D gene. The germline V gene encodes CDR1 SGDLS and CDR2 YYNGEE. Trimming removed 4 bases from V and 2 bases from J, with 19 bases in between. The CDR3 is 17 residues long.

This clonotype has at least ten counts. The gene calls are TRBV4-1 and TRBJ1-6, with 7 bases fitting TRBD1. Germline V lookup: CDR1 MGHRA, CDR2 YSYEKL. Trimming cost V 3 bases and J 5 bases; bases outside gene matches: 4. This CDR3 has 15 amino acids. CDR3 sequence reads: CASSHSGGNNSPLHF. In DNA, the CDR3 is TGCGCCAGCAGCCACTCAGGGGGGAATAATTCACCCCTCCACTTT.

This clonotype was recorded many times. The V call is TRBV29-1, the J call TRBJ2-2; maybe TRBD2 (6 bases). The length of the CDR3 is 12 residues. V gave up 8 bases and J gave up 4 bases, with 11 bases separating them. Germline-derived CDR1 and CDR2 are SQVTM and ANQGSEA. This CDR3 reads CSTGLLTGELFF. The DNA of the CDR3 is TGCAGCACGGGACTCCTCACCGGGGAGCTGTTTTTT.

V and J are TRBV28 and TRBJ2-7; 8 bases map to TRBD2. The CDR3 loop spans 20 amino acids. The ends lost 10 bases at V and 2 bases at J; junction bases unmatched: 28. Germline assignment: CDR1 MDHEN and CDR2 SYDVKM. In DNA, the CDR3 is TGTGCCACCTATACACACGAGACCCGGGGGATAACCGGGAGGGCCTACGAGCAGTACTTC. Residues: CATYTHETRGITGRAYEQYF.

This clonotype turned up a few times. J is TRBJ2-5 and V is TRBV7-9; no reliable D call. With 7 bases removed from V and 1 base from J, the gap between germline ends came to 7 bases. From germline, CDR1 is SEHNR and CDR2 FQNEAQ (reference sequence). The CDR3 is 12 amino acids. This CDR3 is CASNSLQETQYF. CDR3 bases: TGTGCCAGCAACTCACTCCAAGAGACCCAGTACTTC. Together with reference TRBV7-9 and TRBJ2-5, the CDR3 gives the full variable domain: DTGVSQNPRHKITKRGQNVTFRCDPISEHNRLYWYRQTLGQGPEFLTYFQNEAQLEKSRLLSDRFSAERPKGSFSTLEIQRTEQGDSAMYLCASNSLQETQYFGPGTRLLVL.

A remark on this clonotype: A much larger clone lies one base from this, so it may be a read error. The chain carries TRBV13 and TRBJ2-7; D is unresolved. In germline, CDR1 is PRHDT, CDR2 FYEKMQ (reference sequence). CDR3 length equals 13 residues. The CDR3 sequence: CVSSPSSAYEQYF. CDR3 sequence (DNA): TGTGTCAGCAGTCCCTCGTCGGCCTACGAGCAGTACTTC. Filled out from reference TRBV13 and TRBJ2-7, the complete variable domain reads AAGVIQSPRHLIKEKRETATLKCYPIPRHDTVYWYQQGPGQDPQFLISFYEKMQSDKGSIPDRFSAQQFSDYHSELNMSSLELGDSALYFCVSSPSSAYEQYFGPGTRLTVT.

With regard to this clonotype: This may come from a read error, since a much larger clone is one base off. The chain employs TRBV6-2 or TRBV6-3 and TRBJ2-7; D is possibly TRBD2 (6 bases). Germline V CDR1 and CDR2: MNHEY, SVGEGT. The CDR3 extends over 12 amino acids. The CDR3 spells CAIGGGGYEQCF. The CDR3 DNA sequence: TGTGCCATCGGGGGAGGAGGTTACGAGCAGTGCTTC.

There are a few counts of this clonotype. The CDR3 DNA follows: TGTGCCAGCAGCTTGTTAGGGGGTGACTCTCGCTCTGGGGCCAACGTCCTGACTTTC. This translates into CASSLLGGDSRSGANVLTF. The chain links TRBV5-4 to TRBJ2-6; possible D gene TRBD1, 6 bases. In germline, CDR1 is SGHNT, CDR2 YYREEE (reference sequence). V gave up 1 base and J gave up 0 bases, with 17 bases separating them. The CDR3 has 19 residues.

Notes on this clonotype: A much larger clonotype is one base distant, so this may be a read error. No conserved phenylalanine or tryptophan ends this CDR3, so it is likely a read error. The chain couples TRBV7-6 to TRBJ2-7; TRBD1 agrees at 9 bases. This CDR3 region has 13 residues. V was pared by 5 bases and J by 5 bases, with 4 bases of the junction left unmatched. CDR1 is SGHVS, CDR2 FNYEAQ, per germline. The CDR3, as DNA: TGTGCCAGCAGCCGGACAGGGGCCCACGAGCAGTACCTC. Amino acid sequence: CASSRTGAHEQYL.

V gene TRBV13 combines with J gene TRBJ2-1; 9 bases are a match to TRBD1. With 8 bases clipped from V and 6 bases from J, the junction kept 2 bases outside the gene matches. CDR1 and CDR2 from the germline V gene are PRHDT and FYEKMQ (reference sequence). The CDR3 is made up of 12 amino acids. The CDR3 DNA reads as TGTGCCAGCGGGACAGGGAGCAATGAGCAGTTCTTC. Its protein is CASGTGSNEQFF.

The CDR3 region has the DNA TGCAGCGTTGGGGACTACCGAGGAGATACGCAGTATTTT. Residues: CSVGDYRGDTQYF. V gene TRBV29-1 combines with J gene TRBJ2-3; 7 positions match TRBD2. CDR1 is SQVTM and CDR2 is ANQGSEA in the germline V gene. V trimming: 4 bases; J trimming: 5 bases; junction bases outside the gene matches: 6. The CDR3 contains 13 residues.

V gene TRBV3-1 combines with J gene TRBJ2-1; 7 bases are a match to TRBD2. V lost 5 bases to trimming and J lost 4 bases; unmatched junction nucleotides: 8. Germline values: CDR1 LGHDT, CDR2 YNNKEL (reference sequence). The CDR3 sequence is 15 residues long. The CDR3 DNA is TGTGCCAGCAGCGAAAGCGGGATGGGTTACAATGAGCAGTTCTTC. It specifies CASSESGMGYNEQFF.

The rearrangement uses TRBV14 and TRBJ2-1, with D uncertain. The germline CDR1 and CDR2 sequences are SGHDN and FVKESK. V was clipped by 4 bases and J by 3 bases, with 10 bases between them. This CDR3 has 14 residues. This chain's CDR3 is CASSLWTSYNEQFF. The CDR3 DNA is TGTGCCAGCAGCCTGTGGACCAGCTACAATGAGCAGTTCTTC.

The chain recombines TRBV12-3 or TRBV12-4 with TRBJ2-1, with 11 bases that match TRBD1. The ends lost 6 bases at V and 9 bases at J; junction bases unmatched: 4. This CDR3 is 13 amino acids long. CDR3 bases: TGTGCCAGCAGACCGGGACAGGGGGTTGAGCAGTTCTTC. This encodes CASRPGQGVEQFF.

In its sample, this clonotype was seen a few times. The V gene is TRBV9, the J gene TRBJ2-1; 9 positions match TRBD1. Germline assignment: CDR1 SGDLS and CDR2 YYNGEE. J was trimmed by 5 bases and V by 4 bases; bases with no gene match: 16. This CDR3 contains 18 residues. DNA for the CDR3: TGTGCCAGCAGCAACCATTTGGACAGGGGTTCGTCGGACAATGAGCAGTTCTTC. Protein sequence: CASSNHLDRGSSDNEQFF.

This clonotype has more than one count but fewer than ten. This rearrangement joins TRBV7-9 to TRBJ2-1; D is unresolved. Trimming took 2 bases from V and 6 from J, leaving 5 bases between them. This CDR3 is built from 12 residues. Germline-derived CDR1 and CDR2 are SEHNR and FQNEAQ (reference sequence). The chain's CDR3 is CASSLLANEQFF. The CDR3 DNA reads TGTGCCAGCAGCTTACTCGCCAATGAGCAGTTCTTC.

This clonotype has a handful of counts. The J gene is TRBJ2-5, the V gene TRBV3-1; 8 bases fit TRBD2. Germline V lookup: CDR1 LGHDT, CDR2 YNNKEL (reference sequence). The CDR3 runs 16 residues. V shed 4 bases, J shed 0 bases, and the junction held 7 bases outside the gene matches. The CDR3 loop is CASSPGSGGNQETQYF. The CDR3 DNA is TGTGCCAGCAGCCCCGGATCGGGAGGGAACCAAGAGACCCAGTACTTC.

Many counts were recorded for this clonotype. The chain is built from TRBV5-4 and TRBJ1-2, with D hard to call. The V end lost 1 base, the J end lost 2 bases, and 9 bases lay between the germline ends. The CDR3 sequence is 14 residues long. CDR1 and CDR2 from the germline V gene are SGHNT and YYREEE (reference sequence). CDR3 sequence: CASSLPGSNYGYTF. In DNA, the CDR3 is TGTGCCAGCAGCTTGCCGGGCTCCAACTATGGCTACACCTTC.

The table lists this clonotype with a few counts. The V gene is TRBV28, the J gene TRBJ2-3, with D tentatively TRBD2 (5 bases). In germline, CDR1 is MDHEN, CDR2 SYDVKM. CDR3 length: 14 residues. Deletions cut 6 bases from V and 4 bases from J, with 14 bases between. As DNA, the CDR3 is TGTGCCAGCAGCGGGGTGGGGTCCGCAGATACGCAGTATTTT. Its protein product is CASSGVGSADTQYF.

Notes on this clonotype: A much larger clone differs from this one at a single base, so this may be a read error. The final CDR3 position lacks the conserved phenylalanine or tryptophan, pointing to a likely read error. The chain combines TRBV5-5 with TRBJ1-6, with D possibly matching TRBD1 (5 bases). This CDR3 contains 16 residues. CDR1 and CDR2 (germline): SGHKS, YYEKEE (reference sequence). Trimming shortened V by 4 bases and J by 7 bases, and 18 bases separated the two germline ends. CDR3 sequence (DNA): TGTGCCAGCAGCGGGCAGGGCCCCAAGCGAAATTCACCCCTCCACCTT. Protein: CASSGQGPKRNSPLHL.

The rearrangement links TRBV29-1 to TRBJ2-7, with 7 bases matching TRBD2. The length of the CDR3 is 13 residues. V lost 4 bases, J lost 3 bases, and 6 bases stayed unmatched. Germline CDR1 SQVTM, CDR2 ANQGSEA. The CDR3 protein is CSVGGGSGYEQYF. In nucleotides, the CDR3 is TGCAGCGTTGGGGGCGGGAGTGGCTACGAGCAGTACTTC.